These 8 T cell receptor beta chains came from one sample sequenced in a study of identical twins. TCRdb re-called the 5' RACE reads through MiXCR, storing one row per CDR3 protein. The data show more than 200,000 distinct CDR3 sequences, around a tenth seen once. The sequencing sample was made of memory (CD45RO+) T cells sorted from blood. The receptors shown here come from a young woman in good health.

This chain joins TRBV18 and TRBJ1-5; tentative D call: TRBD1 (6 bases). The CDR3 length is 16 residues. Trimming pared 3 bases from V and 4 bases from J, leaving 16 bases between. The germline V gene encodes CDR1 KGHSH and CDR2 LQKENI. Here the CDR3 reads CASSPQSTGPNQPQHF. The CDR3 region has the DNA TGTGCCAGCTCACCCCAGAGTACAGGGCCTAATCAGCCCCAGCATTTT.

This chain uses TRBV29-1 with TRBJ2-6, with 9 bases lining up with TRBD1. This CDR3 comprises 17 residues. CDR1 and CDR2 (germline): SQVTM, ANQGSEA. Losses at the gene ends were 7 bases for V and 0 bases for J; bases not matched to a gene: 10. For the CDR3, the DNA is TGCAGCGCAAAGGGGACAGGGAGTGCCTCTGGGGCCAACGTCCTGACTTTC. Protein product: CSAKGTGSASGANVLTF.

In its sample, this clonotype was seen a few times. The chain joins TRBV20-1 to TRBJ1-1; weak D call: TRBD1 (6 bases). The germline CDR1 and CDR2 sequences are DFQATT and SNEGSKA (reference sequence). V lost 8 bases and J lost 4, with 23 bases in between. The CDR3 extends over 15 amino acids. CDR3 amino acids: CSLGGMRGVTTEAFF. The CDR3 coding sequence is TGCAGTTTAGGAGGGATGAGGGGGGTAACCACTGAAGCTTTCTTT.

This clonotype was counted only a few times. This chain uses TRBV20-1 with TRBJ2-5; D remains unclear. The V gene lost 6 bases and the J gene lost 4 bases, with 21 bases spanning the gap. The CDR3 runs 15 residues. Looked up from germline, CDR1 is DFQATT and CDR2 is SNEGSKA (reference sequence). The CDR3 DNA sequence: TGCAGTGCCATATGGCCGGGCTCCCCCCCAGAGACCCAGTACTTC. Translation: CSAIWPGSPPETQYF.

The chain joins TRBV12-3 or TRBV12-4 to TRBJ2-7; D possibly matches TRBD1 or TRBD2 (6 bases each). The CDR3 has 13 residues. Trimming removed 6 bases from V and 7 bases from J, with 16 bases in between. CDR3 nucleotide sequence: TGTGCCAGCAGCCTGCTGAGGGGGGTGGAGCAGTACTTC. This encodes CASSLLRGVEQYF.

This chain uses TRBV9 with TRBJ2-2; D is perhaps TRBD1 (5 bases). The V end was cut by 2 bases, the J end by 1 base, with 9 bases between. CDR1 and CDR2 from the germline V gene are SGDLS and YYNGEE. The CDR3 has 15 residues. The CDR3 reads CASSVDIRNTGELFF. The CDR3, as DNA: TGTGCCAGCAGCGTGGACATAAGGAACACCGGGGAGCTGTTTTTT.

This chain links TRBV5-1 with TRBJ1-1; D possibly corresponds to TRBD1 (5 bases). V was shortened by 4 bases and J by 7 bases, with 17 bases between the two germline ends. CDR3 length: 14 amino acids. CDR1 SGHRS and CDR2 YFSETQ come from the germline V gene. In DNA, the CDR3 is TGCGCCAGCAGCACCGATCAGGGTTTCGGTGAAGCTTTCTTT. Its protein is CASSTDQGFGEAFF.

V gene TRBV20-1 combines with J gene TRBJ2-1; 13 bases are a match to TRBD2. Germline trimming cut 4 bases from V and 9 bases from J; bases unmatched to any gene: 6. The CDR3 runs 14 residues. Germline V gives CDR1 DFQATT, CDR2 SNEGSKA (reference sequence). CDR3: CSATPRTSGSEQFF. CDR3 nucleotide sequence: TGCAGTGCTACCCCCCGGACTAGCGGGAGTGAGCAGTTCTTC.